This T cell receptor beta chain was documented in a study of cytomegalovirus exposure and HLA in healthy donors (dated by TCRdb to 2015 to 2018). Background on the whole study: In an earlier analysis of 450 to 750 of the donors, 250 to 350 Gb of sequence data and 90 million to 120 million unique TCR beta sequences from approximately 180 million T cells were reported. An early release covering over 500 HLA-typed donors comprised roughly 300 gigabases of sequencing data and tens of millions of unique TCR sequences. Among the roughly 400 genotyped donors, 81% belonged to the genetic ancestry cluster associated with self-reported Caucasian donors. The aim of the study was to test whether cataloging public T cell receptors could identify signatures of past pathogen exposure. Using immunosequencing, the study profiled T cell repertoires from fewer than 700 subjects and related those repertoires to cytomegalovirus serostatus. A separate validation cohort of more than 100 different subjects was used in addition to the roughly 720-subject first cohort. To predict cytomegalovirus infection status, the study brought together high-throughput TCR immunosequencing, statistical association of individual TCRs with disease status, and machine learning. A later analysis re-examined previously published TCR beta repertoires from roughly 650 donors and added high-resolution HLA genotyping to investigate patterns of TCR occurrence. Rather than drawing on any new phenotypic data, the later analysis identified candidate immune exposures from TCR beta sequences and the way those sequences occurred across donors. An earlier analysis of 450 to 750 of the donors used high-throughput TCR beta sequencing to judge whether each TCR beta V gene segment behaved as functional or pseudogenic. Donor age, sex, ethnicity and CMV serostatus were collected together with the repertoire data. In a later genetic analysis, genome-wide SNP genotypes for about three fifths of the 666 donors were used, and that subset was treated as a discovery cohort. Every discovery cohort repertoire had been produced on one sequencing platform. HLA typing covered class I and class II loci at four-digit resolution. The number of donors typed differed by locus, with roughly 620-630 for A, B, C, DRB1 and DQB1, more than 500 for DQA1, approximately 570 for DPA1, and over 400 for DPB1. A handful of DR-DQ haplotypes were handled as single units for association and clustering because linkage in the cohort was strong. Across around 400 genotyped donors of the cohort, an average of about 240,000 unique TCR beta nucleotide sequences per donor were sequenced, and about a sixth of those sequences were non-productive.

What the research found in general, with its limitations: Most TCR sequences were observed very rarely across donors, whereas some public TCRs were present in many individuals. A later genetic analysis associated a missense DCLRE1C variant with V-gene and J-gene trimming of TCR beta chains, and an independent cohort replicated the association. HLA typing was unavailable for some donors at each locus, so association tests used only the typed subset. In vitro tests confirmed that three of the cytomegalovirus-associated TCR beta chains recognize cytomegalovirus antigens. CMV serostatus was the only immune exposure information available for the cohort. In a later analysis, several top co-occurrence clusters were reported to appear linked to parvovirus B19, influenza, CMV and Epstein-Barr virus. Specific HLA alleles were associated with 15,000 to 20,000 TCR beta sequences at a false discovery rate of 0.05 in a later analysis. Strong co-occurrence of HLA alleles, especially DR and DQ, made assigning TCR associations to individual alleles difficult. It was suggested by the authors that the approach could potentially be generalized to other disease states and immunological phenotypes. The presence/absence analyses assumed that sequencing depth was roughly uniform across donors, and that assumption may not be true. In the study, 164 TCR beta chains were listed as associated with cytomegalovirus. Because the 87-base-pair reads could not distinguish some IMGT-functional V segments, including TRBV6-2 and TRBV6-3, those segments were excluded. In this cohort, only TCR beta chains were sequenced, and detectable features were limited by the absence of alpha or paired-chain data. According to a later analysis, TCR association rates differed among HLA loci, with DRB1 alleles showing the most associated TCRs and HLA-C alleles showing the fewest. A further reported finding was that TCR beta sequences accurately predicted the HLA-A and HLA-B alleles for most subjects in the first cohort. Because counts were too low, more than 15 rarely observed V segments, including chromosome 9 orphons, were left out of the earlier analysis of approximately 580 of the donors. An earlier analysis of around 500 of the donors showed that most TCR beta V segments appeared in productive rearrangements either about 87% or about 30% of the time, which broadly matched IMGT annotations. Correlated functional status among segregating V segments might be attributable to linkage disequilibrium, but an unknown experimental factor could not be ruled out. In a later analysis, HLA-associated TCR beta chains were found to be more clonally expanded and to have lower generation probabilities than equally common non-associated chains. Cytomegalovirus status was reported to be diagnosed by the classifier with high specificity and sensitivity in both the original and validation cohorts. Compared with the approximately 670-donor mean, donors in an Asian-associated ancestry cluster had fewer N-insertions in productive TCRs, according to a later genetic analysis. A cluster of highly shared sequence variants was judged likely to be a technical artifact of the sequencing pipeline. Most CMV-associated TCR beta chains appeared to be HLA-restricted in a later analysis, and the HLA associations seemed to be driven largely by CMV exposure.

The CDR3, from cysteine to phenylalanine, totals 13 residues. The CDR3 DNA has 39 bases and is translated from base 1. From the germline V gene, CDR1 is SQVTM and CDR2 is ANQGSEA. V and J are trimmed by 6 bases and 3 bases, and the gene matches miss 7 bases of the junction. The cohort consisted of some 670 healthy bone marrow donors. All cohort members were sampled while nominally healthy, although unrecorded immune exposures were likely present. The donor tested CMV seronegative and was one of the 352 seronegative cohort members. Every donor gave a peripheral blood sample, and the peripheral blood mononuclear cells from that sample were used for TCR beta sequencing. Genomic DNA was extracted from the blood cell samples with the Qiagen DNeasy Blood Extraction Kit. About this clone itself: No cognate antigen has been identified for it. No quality values exist for individual bases; no much larger clone is one base distant.

The receptor library was made with the immunoSEQ multiplex PCR assay. A mixture of 60 forward primers for TCR Vbeta segments and 13 reverse primers for TCR Jbeta segments was used in the multiplex PCR. Amplification of the CDR3 region of rearranged TCR beta genes was performed with a multiplex PCR assay on genomic DNA. Amplified TCR beta libraries were sequenced as 87-base-pair reads on the Illumina HiSeq System. The published analysis was carried out like this. A later analysis tallied 75 million to 85 million unique TCR beta chains across the 640 or so repertoires, and about 10 million of those chains were shared by two or more donors. To remove PCR and sequencing errors, raw reads were error-corrected and collapsed into unique sequences using a nearest-neighbor algorithm that merged closely related sequences. CDR3 sequences were aligned to IMGT reference sequences to assign V, D and J gene segments. Each retained sequence needed at least a six-nucleotide match to both a V gene segment and a J gene segment. A rearrangement counted as productive if the CDR3 had no stop codons and remained in frame with V and J, and every other rearrangement counted as non-productive. Following IMGT convention, CDR3 was defined as the stretch from the second conserved V-encoded cysteine to the conserved J-encoded phenylalanine. In an earlier analysis of around 640 of the donors, sequences lacking an unambiguous match to a single V gene segment were excluded. In an earlier analysis of about 590 of the donors, a V segment was called functional when productive rearrangements were above 56.7%, and segregating when the standard deviation between donors exceeded 5%. A statistical classification framework was built for diagnosing cytomegalovirus status from the catalog of TCR beta chain sequences. In a later analysis, TCR nucleotide sequences were compared against IMGT/GENE-DB human TR gene sequences so that V and J genes could be assigned. A later analysis assigned CDR3 sequences and most-parsimonious VDJ recombination scenarios with the TCRdist pipeline. In a later analysis, every TCR beta chain was defined by the combination of its CDR3 amino acid sequence and its V-gene family, and reads without a unique V-gene family were dropped. A later analysis removed roughly 590 highly shared, low-generation-probability nucleotide sequences to deal with suspected cross-contamination and a sequencing artifact. A later analysis calculated a clonal expansion index for each public chain from normalized within-repertoire ranks of inferred template counts. In a later analysis, generation probabilities were computed using a VDJ recombination model fitted to out-of-frame rearrangements, and the results were checked against IGoR. In a later analysis, TCR-TCR, TCR-HLA and TCR-CMV co-occurrence was scored with hypergeometric tests, and a repertoire-size bias correction was applied to TCR pairs. False discovery rates were estimated in a later analysis by permuting HLA or CMV assignments 20 times. In a later analysis, co-occurring TCRs were grouped using DBSCAN, with TCRdist sequence similarity added in when clustering inside HLA-allele-positive subsets. Repertoires with fewer than 30,000 or more than 120,000 public chains were left out of co-occurrence clustering, as were a handful of repertoires with anomalous nucleotide sharing. TCRdb mirrors the immuneACCESS table, restricted to in-frame sequences. Some clones are absent from its copies; in checked studies, under half trace to an unresolved V gene, and the reason for the others is unknown. For V, J and clone size, that table is used; D and trimming come from the DNA. The sample data list around 170,000 clones, and approximately 80% of these were observed just once. Approximately 1.5% of the sample rests with the top ten.

The sample was PBMCs. This chain joins TRBV29-1 to TRBJ2-7; TRBD1 aligns with 8 central bases. The receptor was derived from a woman between 18 and 30 years old in good health and CMV-seronegative. The DNA reads TGCAGCGTAGGACAGGGAGGAGACTACGAGCAGTACTTC. Its amino acids are CSVGQGGDYEQYF.